The 31 T cell receptor beta chains below all came from one sample that was sequenced in a study of blood T cell repertoires in COVID-19. Profiled with immunoSEQ multiplex PCR; TCRdb holds only in-frame clones, not every one. The repertoire holds 220,000 or so clones, with roughly 88% as singletons. Sequenced material: PBMCs or T cells enriched from blood (not recorded which). The receptor set was obtained from a woman between 45 and 60 years old who had recovered from COVID-19.

The chain combines TRBV7-2 with TRBJ2-6, with D possibly TRBD2 on 6 matching bases. The germline gives CDR1 SGHTA, CDR2 FQGNSA. V dropped 3 bases and J dropped 0 bases, with 18 bases sitting between them. The CDR3 is 19 amino acids. The CDR3 DNA reads TGTGCCAGCAGCTTTCGTCGGAGCCGGGGGAGCTCTGGGGCCAACGTCCTGACTTTC. Amino acid sequence: CASSFRRSRGSSGANVLTF. Drawing the rest from reference TRBV7-2 and TRBJ2-6, the complete variable domain is GAGVSQSPSNKVTEKGKDVELRCDPISGHTALYWYRQSLGQGLEFLIYFQGNSAPDKSGLPSDRFSAERTGGSVSTLTIQRTQQEDSAVYLCASSFRRSRGSSGANVLTFGAGSRLTVL.

Regarding this clone: A much larger clone differs from this one at a single base, so this may be a read error. The rearrangement uses TRBV5-4 and TRBJ2-7, with 7 bases lining up with TRBD1. CDR1 and CDR2 (germline): SGHNT, YYREEE (reference sequence). The V segment lost 3 bases and the J segment 3 bases; nucleotides outside the gene matches: 3. The CDR3 extends over 13 amino acids. CDR3 sequence (DNA): TGTGCCAGCAGCTACAGGGACAGCTACGAGCAGTACTTC. Amino acid sequence: CASSYRDSYEQYF.

This rearrangement joins TRBV7-2 to TRBJ1-2, with TRBD1 matching 9 bases. This CDR3 has 16 amino acids. CDR1 and CDR2 (germline): SGHTA, FQGNSA. V gave up 5 bases and J gave up 4 bases; unmatched junction bases: 11. CDR3 DNA sequence: TGTGCCAGCAGCGTGACAAGCCGGGACAGGGTCTATGGCTACACCTTC. Protein sequence: CASSVTSRDRVYGYTF.

This clone has just one count. The rearrangement uses TRBV6-1 and TRBJ2-7, with D maybe TRBD1 (6 bases). The germline V and J ends were trimmed by 2 bases and 2 bases, with 7 bases remaining between them. Germline V lookup: CDR1 MNHNS, CDR2 SASEGT. This CDR3 contains 13 residues. In DNA form, the CDR3 reads TGTGCCAGCAGTGAAAGGGACACCTACGAGCAGTACTTC. Amino acids: CASSERDTYEQYF.

The rearrangement uses TRBV30 and TRBJ1-1; possibly TRBD1 for D (6 bases). CDR1 and CDR2 (germline): GTSNPN, SVGIG (reference sequence). The CDR3 has 14 residues. Between the trimmed V and J ends, which lost 5 bases and 1 base, there was a span of 14 bases. This chain's CDR3 is CAWGFLQGNTEAFF. The CDR3 DNA is TGTGCCTGGGGATTCTTACAGGGGAACACTGAAGCTTTCTTT.

The gene calls are TRBV4-2 and TRBJ2-1; 9 bases match TRBD2. Unmatched junction bases numbered 12, after V lost 8 bases and J lost 7 bases. CDR3 length: 15 residues. The germline CDR1 and CDR2 sequences are LGHNA and YNFKEQ. CDR3 DNA sequence: TGTGCCAGCTCCGGGGGAGCGGGAGGAGTGAATGAGCAGTTCTTC. Its protein product is CASSGGAGGVNEQFF.

This rearrangement joins TRBV5-4 to TRBJ1-3; the D gene is possibly TRBD1 (5 bases). This CDR3 region has 16 residues. Germline CDR1 is SGHNT and CDR2 is YYREEE (reference sequence). V was trimmed by 0 bases and J by 4 bases, leaving 14 bases between them. CDR3 residues: CASSLAKGAGGNTIYF. Written as DNA, the CDR3 is TGTGCCAGCAGCTTGGCCAAAGGTGCAGGGGGAAACACCATATATTTT.

This clone came up once. J is TRBJ2-1 and V is TRBV4-1; the match to TRBD2 covers 14 bases. Germline V CDR1 and CDR2: MGHRA, YSYEKL. The CDR3 extends over 16 amino acids. Unmatched junction bases numbered 6, after V lost 3 bases and J lost 8 bases. CDR3 DNA: TGCGCCAGCAGCCACCCCGGGACTAGCGGGGGCGATGAGCAGTTCTTC. Its translation is CASSHPGTSGGDEQFF.

The genes are TRBV25-1 and TRBJ2-7; D is possibly TRBD2 (5 bases). This CDR3 has 15 residues. Germline assignment: CDR1 MGHDK and CDR2 SYGVNS. V was pared by 9 bases and J by 0 bases, with 18 bases between. The CDR3 protein is CASDEGPGPSYEQYF. The DNA of the CDR3 is TGTGCCAGTGACGAGGGCCCCGGTCCCTCCTACGAGCAGTACTTC.

The genes are TRBV4-3 and TRBJ2-1; tentatively, D is TRBD1 (5 bases). This CDR3 region has 16 residues. Germline loops: CDR1 LGHNA, CDR2 YSLEER. The V end lost 0 bases, the J end lost 9 bases, and 18 bases lay between the germline ends. CDR3 loop: CASSQDPTLGPGEQFF. CDR3 nucleotide sequence: TGCGCCAGCAGCCAAGATCCCACACTGGGGCCAGGTGAGCAGTTCTTC.

The DNA of the CDR3 is TGCGCCAGCAGCCCCAGGGGAGTATCCTACGAGCAGTACTTC. This encodes CASSPRGVSYEQYF. The V and J genes are TRBV4-3 and TRBJ2-7; TRBD1 might be the D (6 bases). The V gene's germline CDR1 is LGHNA and CDR2 YSLEER. CDR3 length: 14 amino acids. Deletions cut 4 bases from V and 1 base from J, with 11 bases between.

This chain uses TRBV6-5 with TRBJ1-6, with D tentatively TRBD1 (6 bases). The CDR3 length is 15 residues. In germline, CDR1 is MNHEY, CDR2 SVGAGI. Between the trimmed V and J ends, which lost 8 bases and 5 bases, there was a span of 16 bases. The CDR3 loop is CASCWTATNNSPLHF. CDR3 sequence (DNA): TGTGCCAGCTGCTGGACAGCGACTAATAATTCACCCCTCCACTTT.

This clone was found once. V and J are TRBV7-2 and TRBJ1-4; TRBD1 matches 8 bases. The CDR3 consists of 15 residues. V trimming: 4 bases; J trimming: 8 bases; junction bases outside the gene matches: 9. Germline CDR1 and CDR2: SGHTA and FQGNSA. CDR3 in amino acids: CASSSPPGGREKLFF. As DNA, the CDR3 is TGTGCCAGCAGCTCCCCTCCAGGGGGCCGGGAAAAACTGTTTTTT. The whole variable domain, filled in from reference TRBV7-2 and TRBJ1-4, reads GAGVSQSPSNKVTEKGKDVELRCDPISGHTALYWYRQSLGQGLEFLIYFQGNSAPDKSGLPSDRFSAERTGGSVSTLTIQRTQQEDSAVYLCASSSPPGGREKLFFGSGTQLSVL.

This chain joins TRBV7-2 and TRBJ2-7, with D uncertain. Looked up from germline, CDR1 is SGHTA and CDR2 is FQGNSA. The CDR3 covers 15 residues. V was pared by 7 bases and J by 2 bases, with 18 bases between. The CDR3 bases are TGTGCCAGCACAAGAGGAGTGCTTACGACCTACGAGCAGTACTTC. Amino acid sequence: CASTRGVLTTYEQYF.

CDR3: CATSRIGGAEEKLFF. The DNA for the CDR3 is TGTGCCACCAGCAGAATAGGGGGGGCGGAAGAAAAACTGTTTTTT. The V call is TRBV15, the J call TRBJ1-4; tentative D call: TRBD1 (6 bases). The ends were cut back, 2 bases at V and 8 bases at J, with 15 bases in the middle. This CDR3 has 15 residues. Germline loops: CDR1 LNHNV, CDR2 YYDKDF (reference sequence).

The V gene is TRBV27, the J gene TRBJ2-1, with a weak D call TRBD2 (5 bases). The CDR3 extends over 19 amino acids. In germline, CDR1 is MNHEY, CDR2 SMNVEV (reference sequence). The V and J ends lost 2 bases and 10 bases respectively, with 30 bases between them. CDR3 nucleotide sequence: TGTGCCAGCAGTTTAAGGAGGCCAGGCTTCCTCGGGATAGTATGGGAGCAGTTCTTC. Its protein product is CASSLRRPGFLGIVWEQFF.

The gene calls are TRBV10-3 and TRBJ1-4; weak D call: TRBD1 (6 bases). The CDR3 covers 14 residues. Germline assignment: CDR1 ENHRY and CDR2 SYGVKD. Trimming cost V 3 bases and J 7 bases, with 12 bases left between them. The CDR3 loop is CAISDRGVREKLFF. CDR3 in DNA: TGTGCCATCAGTGACAGGGGCGTTCGTGAAAAACTGTTTTTT.

This CDR3 reads CASSSGSTDTQYF. The CDR3 DNA is TGCGCCAGCAGCTCCGGGAGCACAGATACGCAGTATTTT. V usage is TRBV5-1 and J usage is TRBJ2-3, with unresolved D. Between the trimmed V and J ends, which lost 3 bases and 0 bases, there was a span of 5 bases. The CDR3 runs to 13 residues. CDR1 and CDR2 (germline): SGHRS, YFSETQ.

V and J are TRBV18 and TRBJ1-1; D remains ambiguous. CDR3 length: 17 residues. V lost 2 bases, J lost 0 bases, and 16 bases lay in between. The V gene's germline CDR1 is KGHSH and CDR2 LQKENI. CDR3 loop: CASSPFSPSVMNTEAFF. The CDR3 coding sequence is TGTGCCAGCTCACCATTCTCCCCCTCCGTTATGAACACTGAAGCTTTCTTT.

The chain carries TRBV27 and TRBJ2-7, with a tentative D call TRBD2 (5 bases). Germline lookup yields CDR1 MNHEY and CDR2 SMNVEV (reference sequence). V shed 8 bases and J shed 6 bases, with 14 bases lying between them. The CDR3 is 12 residues long. The CDR3 loop is CASRTRTGEQYF. The CDR3 nucleotides read TGTGCCAGCCGCACTAGAACTGGCGAGCAGTACTTC.

This sequence joins TRBV19 and TRBJ1-5, with 11 nucleotides matching TRBD1. V shed 8 bases, J shed 6 bases, and the junction held 3 bases outside the gene matches. This CDR3 has 13 residues. The germline V gene has CDR1 LNHDA and CDR2 SQIVND (reference sequence). Written as DNA, the CDR3 is TGTGCCAGTTGGGGACAGGGGGTTCAGCCCCAGCATTTT. Its protein product is CASWGQGVQPQHF.

The chain couples TRBV6-5 to TRBJ2-7; tentative D call: TRBD1 (6 bases). Germline CDR1 and CDR2: MNHEY and SVGAGI. This CDR3 contains 13 residues. The V end lost 4 bases, the J end lost 1 base, and 8 bases lay between the germline ends. The CDR3 DNA reads as TGTGCCAGCAGTTGGACAGATTCCTACGAGCAGTACTTC. Translating it yields CASSWTDSYEQYF.

V and J are TRBV7-3 and TRBJ2-1; TRBD2 is a possible D gene (6 bases). The CDR3 is made up of 15 amino acids. The germline V and J ends were trimmed by 8 bases and 2 bases, with 16 bases remaining between them. CDR1 is SGHTA, CDR2 FQGTGA, per germline. The DNA for the CDR3 is TGTGCCAGCGCTCCGGAGGGTGGGCCCTACAATGAGCAGTTCTTC. As protein: CASAPEGGPYNEQFF.

V is TRBV7-6 and J is TRBJ1-2; weak D call: TRBD1 (5 bases). The CDR3 spans 15 residues. From germline, CDR1 is SGHVS and CDR2 FNYEAQ. V was clipped by 4 bases and J by 8 bases, with 20 bases between them. CDR3: CASSSLLREAGGYTF. Here the CDR3 DNA reads TGTGCCAGCAGCTCCCTCCTCAGGGAGGCGGGGGGCTACACCTTC.

The chain recombines TRBV18 with TRBJ2-5, with 9 bases fitting TRBD2. Germline V gives CDR1 KGHSH, CDR2 LQKENI. This CDR3 is built from 14 residues. V lost 3 bases to trimming and J lost 5 bases; unmatched junction nucleotides: 4. CDR3 region: CASSPGTSFETQYF. The CDR3 region has the DNA TGTGCCAGCTCACCGGGGACTAGCTTTGAGACCCAGTACTTC.

J is TRBJ1-5 and V is TRBV5-4; D is ambiguous. V lost 2 bases and J lost 0, with 9 bases in between. Germline CDR1 reads SGHNT; CDR2 reads YYREEE (reference sequence). This CDR3 contains 15 residues. The CDR3 nucleotides read TGTGCCAGCAGCTTAGATGGCTCTAGCAATCAGCCCCAGCATTTT. This translates into CASSLDGSSNQPQHF.

The chain employs TRBV4-1 and TRBJ2-7; D call uncertain. This CDR3 is built from 12 residues. V lost 5 bases to trimming and J lost 4 bases, with 9 bases between them. Looked up from germline, CDR1 is MGHRA and CDR2 is YSYEKL. In DNA form, the CDR3 reads TGCGCCAGCAGCTCTACTTCGTACGAGCAGTACTTC. Translating gives CASSSTSYEQYF.

This sequence joins TRBV5-1 and TRBJ2-3; D possibly corresponds to TRBD2 (5 bases). From germline, CDR1 is SGHRS and CDR2 YFSETQ. Trimming pared 0 bases from V and 6 bases from J, leaving 17 bases between. This CDR3 spans 16 amino acids. The CDR3 region is CASSLGVGAIMDTQYF. As DNA, the CDR3 is TGCGCCAGCAGCTTGGGGGTGGGAGCGATAATGGATACGCAGTATTTT.

The chain has TRBV2 and TRBJ2-7, with D possibly TRBD2 on 7 matching bases. The CDR3 has 15 amino acids. The V end lost 2 bases, the J end lost 0 bases, and 11 bases lay between the germline ends. CDR1 and CDR2 from the germline V gene are SNHLY and FYNNEI. The CDR3 reads CASSERGASSYEQYF. CDR3 sequence (DNA): TGTGCCAGCAGTGAACGGGGGGCCAGCTCCTACGAGCAGTACTTC.

The chain links TRBV7-8 to TRBJ1-4; D is unclear. Germline loops: CDR1 SGHVS, CDR2 FQNEAQ. CDR3 length equals 14 residues. V gave up 4 bases and J gave up 10 bases, with 16 bases separating them. The chain's CDR3 is CASSSSGFDGKLFF. CDR3 nucleotides: TGTGCCAGCAGCTCCAGCGGTTTTGATGGAAAACTGTTTTTT.

The V and J genes are TRBV24-1 and TRBJ1-5; D call uncertain. The germline CDR1 and CDR2 sequences are KGHDR and SFDVKD. The CDR3 has 12 residues. With 7 bases removed from V and 6 bases from J, the gap between germline ends came to 9 bases. This CDR3 reads CATSGKGQPQHF. For the CDR3, the DNA is TGTGCCACCAGCGGGAAGGGTCAGCCCCAGCATTTT.